This TCR beta chain originates from a study of blood T cell repertoires in COVID-19. Background on the study: PBMCs, B-cell-depleted T cells, or T cells provided the cDNA or gDNA that made up the material.

Germline loops: CDR1 LGHDT, CDR2 YNNKEL (reference sequence). Between the trimmed V and J ends, which lost 0 bases and 9 bases, there was a span of 15 bases. This CDR3 contains 15 residues. Donors in Cohort 3 who had recovered were those with two negative PCRs, healthcare professional clearance, or resolution of their symptoms. In the study's own analysis: Counts of nucleated cells, estimated from reference gene primer amplification, were obtained. TCRdb's copy holds only in-frame clones and misses some; the assay was immunoSEQ multiplex PCR. The V and J calls and clone size come from that table; D and trimming were worked out from the DNA. The data contain more than 400,000 clones, about 90% of them singletons.

The TCR originated in a woman aged 18-29 years who had recovered from COVID-19. This rearrangement joins TRBV3-1 (or the pseudogene TRBV3-2) to TRBJ2-1; TRBD1 is a possible D gene (6 bases). The sample was PBMCs or T cells enriched from blood (not recorded which). The CDR3 DNA sequence: TGTGCCAGCAGCCAAGATTTGGGCAGGGGCAGTGAGCAGTTCTTC. Its translation is CASSQDLGRGSEQFF.